The clone carrying this T cell receptor (beta chain) turned up a few times. The target antigen is unknown. Unique molecular identifiers were used in preparing the TCRbeta library. Each CDR3 protein is one row after TCRdb ran MiXCR on the PCR reads. The table includes approximately 110,000 distinct CDR3 sequences, under 13% detected once. The data originate from a study of T-cell reconstitution after alpha-beta-depleted transplantation in children. Between the trimmed V and J ends, which lost 5 bases and 2 bases, there was a span of 18 bases. Germline-derived CDR1 and CDR2 are MNHNS and SASEGT. The CDR3 sequence is 16 residues long. Whole-study results and caveats: Newly produced T cells mostly provided counts and TCRbeta diversity after one year, as hyperexpanded clones declined. Surviving recipient T cells and thymic progenitors underlay high day-60 TCRbeta diversity in some patients. The study reportedly traced alpha-beta T cells about two months after transplant to several hundred expanded graft clones.

Sequencing used PBMCs, obtained before TCRalphabeta/CD19-depleted stem cell transplant. The chain employs TRBV6-1 and TRBJ1-2; weak D call: TRBD1 (6 bases). This TCR was sampled from a boy between 2 and 10 years old with acute lymphoblastic leukemia, due to receive a stem cell transplant. This CDR3 reads CASSPTTGRANYGYTF. CDR3 sequence (DNA): TGTGCCAGCAGTCCAACTACAGGGAGAGCGAACTATGGCTACACCTTC.